These T cell receptor beta chains were read from a single sample in a study of blood T cells in healthy people across ages. One entry per CDR3 protein, called by TCRdb with MiXCR from the 5' RACE reads. The sample carries some 1 million distinct CDR3 sequences, more than 40% recorded once. Material: blood. The source of these receptors is a woman in her sixties in good health. The CDR3 runs from the conserved cysteine through the conserved F or W. A D gene is named only where the DNA matches it firmly. Not all rows give a size; the values are once, few, many and, for expanded clones, a class.

v_call	clone_size	j_call	d_call	cdr3_aa	cdr3_nt
TRBV29-1	.	TRBJ1-2	TRBD1	CSAAVGQGSHGYTF	TGCAGCGCCGCCGTTGGACAGGGTTCTCATGGCTACACCTTC
TRBV6-6	.	TRBJ2-5	.	CASSGGGGGTQYF	TGTGCCAGCAGTGGGGGAGGAGGGGGGACCCAGTACTTC
TRBV27	.	TRBJ2-5	TRBD2	CATGLAGGNEQYF	TGTGCCACCGGACTAGCGGGAGGCAATGAGCAGTACTTC
TRBV28	.	TRBJ2-7	.	CASSLDSSREQYF	TGTGCCAGCAGCCTGGACAGTTCTCGCGAGCAGTACTTC
TRBV29-1	.	TRBJ2-7	.	CSVADRADEQYF	TGCAGCGTTGCGGACAGAGCCGACGAGCAGTACTTC
TRBV29-1	few	TRBJ1-1	.	CSAENIEAFF	TGCAGCGCTGAAAACATTGAAGCTTTCTTT
TRBV6-1	few	TRBJ1-2	TRBD1	CATGEGARGGYGYTF	TGTGCCACCGGGGAGGGGGCCCGAGGGGGCTATGGCTACACCTTC
TRBV13	few	TRBJ2-3	.	CASSLTVTDTQYF	TGTGCCAGCAGCTTAACGGTCACAGATACGCAGTATTTT
TRBV7-8	.	TRBJ2-1	.	CASSLFRGRTSSYNEQFF	TGTGCCAGCAGCTTATTCAGGGGACGGACGAGCTCCTACAATGAGCAGTTCTTC
TRBV27	.	TRBJ2-1	TRBD2	CASSTRGTSGNMGQFF	TGTGCCAGCAGCACCCGCGGGACTAGCGGCAACATGGGGCAGTTCTTC
TRBV29-1	.	TRBJ1-2	TRBD1	CSVETGGGGYTF	TGCAGCGTTGAGACAGGGGGCGGTGGCTACACCTTC
TRBV7-3	.	TRBJ2-3	.	CASNPRRILGTDTQYF	TGTGCCAGCAACCCCAGGAGGATACTCGGCACAGATACGCAGTATTTT
TRBV30	once	TRBJ1-2	TRBD1	CAWSSGTANGYTF	TGTGCCTGGAGTTCCGGGACAGCCAATGGCTACACCTTC
TRBV7-2	few	TRBJ2-7	TRBD2	CASSLVAGGRHEQYF	TGTGCCAGCAGCTTAGTGGCGGGAGGGCGTCACGAGCAGTACTTC
TRBV20-1	many	TRBJ2-5	TRBD1	CSAGDSIETQYF	TGCAGTGCGGGGGACAGTATAGAGACCCAGTACTTC
TRBV27	.	TRBJ2-3	TRBD2	CASSLLAGGPTTDTQYF	TGTGCCAGCAGTTTGCTAGCGGGAGGGCCCACGACAGATACGCAGTATTTT
TRBV20-1	.	TRBJ1-2	TRBD1	CSATTGQGAFGYTF	TGCAGTGCTACCACCGGACAGGGGGCATTTGGCTACACCTTC
TRBV2	.	TRBJ2-5	.	CASRLTVSETQYF	TGTGCCAGCAGGTTGACAGTATCGGAGACCCAGTACTTC
TRBV6-2/TRBV6-3	.	TRBJ2-1	TRBD1	CASRETGGAGRFEQFF	TGTGCCAGCAGGGAGACAGGGGGCGCGGGCCGGTTTGAGCAGTTCTTC
TRBV12-3/TRBV12-4	.	TRBJ2-5	.	CASSPSPPQGGETQYF	TGTGCCAGCAGCCCATCCCCCCCTCAGGGTGGGGAGACCCAGTACTTC
TRBV11-3	.	TRBJ2-7	.	CASSPLGGLSYEQYF	TGTGCCAGCAGCCCGTTGGGGGGCCTATCCTACGAGCAGTACTTC
TRBV6-1	few	TRBJ2-6	.	CASSDRPPTGANVLTF	TGTGCCAGCAGTGATCGGCCACCCACTGGGGCCAACGTCCTGACTTTC
TRBV28	.	TRBJ1-5	.	CASSLVQPYSNQPQHF	TGTGCCAGCAGTCTCGTACAGCCATATAGCAATCAGCCCCAGCATTTT
TRBV4-1	.	TRBJ2-4	.	CASSQDWAGLNIQYF	TGCGCCAGCAGCCAAGATTGGGCAGGGTTAAACATTCAGTACTTC
TRBV2	.	TRBJ2-2	.	CASSDAGTGELFF	TGTGCCAGCAGTGACGCGGGGACCGGGGAGCTGTTTTTT
TRBV4-1	.	TRBJ2-3	.	CASSHRPSTDTQYF	TGCGCCAGCAGCCATAGACCTAGCACAGATACGCAGTATTTT
TRBV6-2/TRBV6-3	once	TRBJ2-1	TRBD2	CASRTGTSGVQFF	TGTGCCAGCAGAACCGGGACTAGCGGGGTACAGTTCTTC
TRBV6-5	.	TRBJ2-5	TRBD2	CASSYSSAGEWQSQETQYF	TGTGCCAGCAGTTACTCGTCGGCGGGAGAATGGCAAAGCCAAGAGACCCAGTACTTC
TRBV29-1	.	TRBJ2-1	.	CSVEEREKKPGSYNEQFF	TGCAGCGTTGAAGAGAGGGAGAAGAAGCCAGGCTCCTACAATGAGCAGTTCTTC
TRBV12-3/TRBV12-4	few	TRBJ2-6	TRBD2	CASRWTSGVPGGANVLTF	TGTGCCAGCAGATGGACTAGCGGGGTGCCCGGGGGGGCCAACGTCCTGACTTTC
TRBV3-1	.	TRBJ2-4	TRBD2	CASSQERLAGELKNIQYF	TGTGCCAGCAGCCAAGAGCGACTAGCGGGAGAGCTAAAAAACATTCAGTACTTC
TRBV29-1	few	TRBJ2-1	.	CSVEDLQHNEQFF	TGCAGCGTTGAAGATCTTCAGCATAATGAGCAGTTCTTC
TRBV2	.	TRBJ2-1	.	CASSELRAGFYNEQFF	TGTGCCAGCAGTGAACTAAGGGCGGGGTTCTACAATGAGCAGTTCTTC
TRBV4-2	.	TRBJ2-7	.	CASSHRAQGNYEQYF	TGTGCCAGCAGCCACAGGGCTCAGGGGAACTACGAGCAGTACTTC
TRBV7-3	.	TRBJ2-3	.	CASSLGGNTGDTQYF	TGTGCCAGCAGCTTAGGAGGGAACACGGGCGATACGCAGTATTTT